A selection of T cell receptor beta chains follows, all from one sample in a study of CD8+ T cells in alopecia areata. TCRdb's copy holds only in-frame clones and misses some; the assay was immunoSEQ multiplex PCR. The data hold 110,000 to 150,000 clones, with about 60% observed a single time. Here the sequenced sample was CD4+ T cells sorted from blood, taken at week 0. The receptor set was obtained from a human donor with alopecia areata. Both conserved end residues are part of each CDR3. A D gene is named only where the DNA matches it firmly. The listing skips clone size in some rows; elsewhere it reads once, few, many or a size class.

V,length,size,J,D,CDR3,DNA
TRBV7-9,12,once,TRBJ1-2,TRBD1,CASNQGGNGYTF,TGTGCCAGCAATCAAGGGGGCAATGGCTACACCTTC
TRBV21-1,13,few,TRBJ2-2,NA,CASSQKSSGELFF,TGTGCCAGCAGCCAAAAGTCGTCCGGGGAGCTGTTTTTT
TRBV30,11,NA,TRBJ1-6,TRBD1,CASGGRSPLHF,TGTGCCTCAGGGGGTCGCTCACCCCTCCACTTT
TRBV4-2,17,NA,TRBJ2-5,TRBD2,CASSRTDGGGAGETQYF,TGTGCCAGCAGCCGGACCGACGGCGGGGGGGCCGGTGAGACCCAGTACTTC
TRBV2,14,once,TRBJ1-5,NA,CASSDQAKNQPQHF,TGTGCCAGCAGTGACCAGGCGAAGAATCAGCCCCAGCATTTT
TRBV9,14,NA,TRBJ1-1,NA,CASSEMGGNTEAFF,TGTGCCAGCAGCGAGATGGGTGGGAACACTGAAGCTTTCTTT
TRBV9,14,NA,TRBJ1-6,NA,CASSVEAGNSPLHF,TGTGCCAGCAGCGTAGAGGCCGGGAATTCACCCCTCCACTTT
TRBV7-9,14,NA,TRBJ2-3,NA,CASSQQGTGDTQYF,TGTGCCAGCAGCCAGCAGGGGACGGGAGATACGCAGTATTTT
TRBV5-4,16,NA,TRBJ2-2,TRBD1,CAGSLAGTANTGELFF,TGTGCCGGCAGCTTGGCCGGGACAGCGAACACCGGGGAGCTGTTTTTT
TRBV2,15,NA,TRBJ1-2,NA,CASSESQQGRYGYTF,TGTGCCAGCAGTGAAAGCCAACAGGGCCGCTATGGCTACACCTTC
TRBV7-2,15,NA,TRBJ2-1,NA,CASSLSRAGHNEQFF,TGTGCCAGCAGCCTCTCGAGGGCGGGACACAATGAGCAGTTCTTC
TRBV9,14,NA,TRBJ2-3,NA,CASSTSSGTDTQYF,TGTGCCAGCAGCACCTCATCGGGGACAGATACGCAGTATTTT
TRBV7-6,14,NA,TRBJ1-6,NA,CASSADRTSSPLHF,TGTGCCAGCAGCGCGGACCGAACGAGTTCACCCCTCCACTTT
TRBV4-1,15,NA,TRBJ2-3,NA,CASSQDFWSGDTQYF,TGCGCCAGCAGCCAAGACTTTTGGTCGGGAGATACGCAGTATTTT
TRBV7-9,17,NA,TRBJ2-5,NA,CASSTFRGGRGSETQYF,TGTGCCAGCAGCACCTTCCGAGGGGGTCGAGGGAGTGAGACCCAGTACTTC
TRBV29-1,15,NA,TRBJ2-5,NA,CSVEGHQGYGETQYF,TGCAGCGTTGAAGGACACCAGGGCTACGGGGAGACCCAGTACTTC
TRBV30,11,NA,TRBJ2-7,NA,CAWATGREQYF,TGTGCCTGGGCTACAGGAAGAGAGCAGTACTTC
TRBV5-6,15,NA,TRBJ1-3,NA,CASSFDGKPGNTIYF,TGTGCCAGCAGCTTCGACGGGAAACCTGGAAACACCATATATTTT
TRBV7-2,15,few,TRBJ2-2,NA,CASSTTGANTGELFF,TGTGCCAGCAGTACTACTGGGGCGAACACCGGGGAGCTGTTTTTT
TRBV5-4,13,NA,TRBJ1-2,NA,CASSVDGNYGYTF,TGTGCCAGCAGCGTAGACGGGAACTATGGCTACACCTTC
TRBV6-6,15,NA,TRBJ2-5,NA,CASSQTTSSVETQYF,TGTGCCAGCAGTCAAACAACTAGTAGTGTCGAGACCCAGTACTTC
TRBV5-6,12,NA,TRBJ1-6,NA,CASSIRGSPLHF,TGTGCCAGCAGCATCAGGGGTTCACCCCTCCACTTT
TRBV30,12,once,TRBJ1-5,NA,CAWSQGGQPQHF,TGTGCCTGGAGTCAGGGTGGGCAGCCCCAGCATTTT
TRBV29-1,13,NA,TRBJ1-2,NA,CSVDWGGYYGYTF,TGCAGCGTGGATTGGGGGGGGTATTATGGCTACACCTTC
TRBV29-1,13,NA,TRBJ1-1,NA,CSVEAPEDTEAFF,TGCAGCGTTGAAGCCCCGGAGGACACTGAAGCTTTCTTT
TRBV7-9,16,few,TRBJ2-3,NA,CASSLVDGPRTDTQYF,TGTGCCAGCAGCTTAGTCGACGGTCCCAGGACAGATACGCAGTATTTT
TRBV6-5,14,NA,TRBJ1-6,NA,CASKRETAIIPLHF,TGTGCCAGCAAACGAGAAACAGCCATTATCCCCCTCCACTTT
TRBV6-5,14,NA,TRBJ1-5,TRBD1,CASKGQGRNQPQHF,TGTGCCAGCAAAGGACAGGGGAGGAATCAGCCCCAGCATTTT
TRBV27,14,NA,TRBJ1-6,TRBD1,CASSATGENSPLHF,TGTGCCAGCAGTGCGACAGGGGAAAATTCACCCCTCCACTTT
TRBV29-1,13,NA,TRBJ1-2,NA,CSVGLPPNYGYTF,TGCAGCGTCGGACTTCCCCCCAACTATGGCTACACCTTC
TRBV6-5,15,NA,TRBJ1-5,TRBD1,CASSPRQGRNQPQHF,TGTGCCAGCAGCCCAAGACAGGGCCGTAATCAGCCCCAGCATTTT
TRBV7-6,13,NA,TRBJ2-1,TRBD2,CASSRGLAEEQFF,TGTGCCAGCAGCCGCGGACTAGCGGAAGAGCAGTTCTTC
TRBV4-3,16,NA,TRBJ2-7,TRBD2,CASSQEALAGLREQYF,TGCGCCAGCAGCCAAGAAGCACTAGCGGGGCTCCGGGAGCAGTACTTC
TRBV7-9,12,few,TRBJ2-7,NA,CASSLGSYEQYF,TGTGCCAGCAGCTTAGGATCGTACGAGCAGTACTTC
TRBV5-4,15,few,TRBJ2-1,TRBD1,CASSLGTGGYNEQFF,TGTGCCAGCAGCTTGGGGACAGGGGGATACAATGAGCAGTTCTTC
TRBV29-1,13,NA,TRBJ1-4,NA,CSVRDTPNEKLFF,TGCAGCGTCCGGGACACACCGAATGAAAAACTGTTTTTT
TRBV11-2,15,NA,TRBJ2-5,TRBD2,CASSLGSGDLETQYF,TGTGCCAGCAGCTTAGGTAGCGGGGACCTGGAGACCCAGTACTTC
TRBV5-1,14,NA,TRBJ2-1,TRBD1,CASSPGQVNNEQFF,TGCGCCAGCAGCCCCGGACAGGTCAACAATGAGCAGTTCTTC
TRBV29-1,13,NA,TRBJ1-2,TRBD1,CSVAQTGTYGYTF,TGCAGCGTCGCCCAGACAGGGACCTATGGCTACACCTTC
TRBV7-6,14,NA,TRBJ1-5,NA,CASSLEQGNQPQHF,TGTGCCAGCAGCTTAGAACAGGGTAATCAGCCCCAGCATTTT
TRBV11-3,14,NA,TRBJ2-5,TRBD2,CASRFGTTQETQYF,TGTGCCAGCAGATTCGGGACTACACAAGAGACCCAGTACTTC
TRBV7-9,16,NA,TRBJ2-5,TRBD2,CASSRKPAGGPETQYF,TGTGCCAGCAGCCGAAAGCCCGCGGGGGGACCAGAGACCCAGTACTTC
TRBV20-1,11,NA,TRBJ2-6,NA,CSVSGANVLTF,TGCAGTGTTTCTGGGGCCAACGTCCTGACTTTC
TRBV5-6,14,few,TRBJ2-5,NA,CASSFGRPPGTQYF,TGTGCCAGCAGCTTTGGTCGACCCCCGGGGACCCAGTACTTC
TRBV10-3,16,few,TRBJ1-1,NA,CAISEVGPGSNTEAFF,TGTGCCATCAGTGAGGTAGGGCCAGGGTCGAACACTGAAGCTTTCTTT
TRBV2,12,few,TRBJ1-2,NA,CASREVLGLSTF,TGTGCCAGCAGGGAGGTACTTGGCTTATCCACCTTC
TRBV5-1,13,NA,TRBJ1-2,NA,CASSTGQFYGYTF,TGCGCCAGCAGCACAGGACAGTTTTATGGCTACACCTTC